Detailed here is one T cell receptor beta chain. This sample stems from a study of blood T cell repertoires in COVID-19. CDR1 is LNHNV, CDR2 YYDKDF, per germline (reference sequence). The J segment lost 3 bases and the V segment lost 4 bases, leaving 5 bases of the junction unmatched. This CDR3 is 15 amino acids long. The assay was immunoSEQ multiplex PCR, and TCRdb's table has in-frame clones only and misses some. This table has approximately 170,000 clones, under 90% appearing once. The chain recombines TRBV15 with TRBJ1-4; the match to TRBD1 covers 7 bases. What was sequenced was peripheral blood. The source of this sequence is a woman older than 75 with acute or convalescent COVID-19. CDR3 sequence: CATSMFGTANEKLFF. CDR3 bases: TGTGCCACCAGCATGTTTGGGACAGCTAATGAAAAACTGTTTTTT. Full variable domain (missing parts from reference TRBV15 and TRBJ1-4): DAMVIQNPRYQVTQFGKPVTLSCSQTLNHNVMYWYQQKSSQAPKLLFHYYDKDFNNEADTPDNFQSRRPNTSFCFLDIRSPGLGDTAMYLCATSMFGTANEKLFFGSGTQLSVL.